The rows below give T cell receptor beta chains drawn from one sample of a study of T cells in Graves' hyperthyroidism and ophthalmopathy. TCRdb re-called the multiplex PCR reads with MiXCR, one entry per CDR3 protein. The table lists approximately 410,000 distinct CDR3 sequences, approximately 13% of them singletons. Sequencing was done on a sample of blood. These receptors came from a woman aged 18 to 35 with Graves' hyperthyroidism. The conserved cysteine and the conserved F or W are not part of the CDR3 here. The order of the fields is V gene, CDR3 length, J gene, CDR3 protein.

v_gene: TRBV20-1; len: 12; j_gene: TRBJ2-1; CDR3aa: SARDMASVNEQF
v_gene: TRBV27; len: 14; j_gene: TRBJ2-3; CDR3aa: ASSPRTSGSADTQY
v_gene: TRBV11-2; len: 13; j_gene: TRBJ2-5; CDR3aa: ASSLEGGDLETQY
v_gene: TRBV2; len: 13; j_gene: TRBJ2-7; CDR3aa: ASSVTSGKAYEQY
v_gene: TRBV3-1; len: 13; j_gene: TRBJ1-1; CDR3aa: ASSQEAGVNTEAF
v_gene: TRBV18; len: 12; j_gene: TRBJ1-6; CDR3aa: ASSTGTENSPLH
v_gene: TRBV2; len: 14; j_gene: TRBJ2-1; CDR3aa: ASTVLGTVSYNEQF
v_gene: TRBV18; len: 17; j_gene: TRBJ2-1; CDR3aa: ASSPPGQGRLAGRNEQF
v_gene: TRBV11-2; len: 13; j_gene: TRBJ2-1; CDR3aa: ASSAGTSGDNEQF
v_gene: TRBV5-6; len: 14; j_gene: TRBJ2-3; CDR3aa: ASSFRGGRGTDTQY
v_gene: TRBV15; len: 12; j_gene: TRBJ1-3; CDR3aa: ATSRDDVGNTIY
v_gene: TRBV9; len: 14; j_gene: TRBJ2-1; CDR3aa: ASSVDLAGPYNEQF
v_gene: TRBV28; len: 15; j_gene: TRBJ1-6; CDR3aa: ASREVSRGSYNSPLH
v_gene: TRBV28; len: 13; j_gene: TRBJ2-7; CDR3aa: ASMKTGGEDYEQY
v_gene: TRBV19; len: 12; j_gene: TRBJ2-7; CDR3aa: ASSVSGTYVEQY
v_gene: TRBV5-1; len: 10; j_gene: TRBJ2-7; CDR3aa: ASSLASDEQY
v_gene: TRBV10-3; len: 11; j_gene: TRBJ2-7; CDR3aa: AISGTRHYEQY
v_gene: TRBV11-1; len: 9; j_gene: TRBJ2-5; CDR3aa: ASSQRGTQY
v_gene: TRBV27; len: 12; j_gene: TRBJ2-7; CDR3aa: ASSTGQGPKEQY
v_gene: TRBV5-6; len: 12; j_gene: TRBJ2-3; CDR3aa: ASRVGTHTDTQY
v_gene: TRBV20-1; len: 11; j_gene: TRBJ1-5; CDR3aa: SARTRGTQPQH
v_gene: TRBV10-3; len: 12; j_gene: TRBJ2-3; CDR3aa: AIRPGGDTDTQY
v_gene: TRBV5-8; len: 13; j_gene: TRBJ2-1; CDR3aa: ASSPRTPMGLEQF
v_gene: TRBV15; len: 14; j_gene: TRBJ1-3; CDR3aa: ATSRDLQSSGNTIY
v_gene: TRBV12-3/TRBV12-4; len: 15; j_gene: TRBJ2-3; CDR3aa: ASSPGLAGTSTDTQY
v_gene: TRBV2; len: 7; j_gene: TRBJ1-1; CDR3aa: ASGVEAF
v_gene: TRBV20-1; len: 14; j_gene: TRBJ2-6; CDR3aa: SAASTDFSGANVLT
v_gene: TRBV20-1; len: 12; j_gene: TRBJ2-7; CDR3aa: SARDAGGSYEQY
v_gene: TRBV13; len: 13; j_gene: TRBJ2-7; CDR3aa: ASRSNQGPPYEQY
v_gene: TRBV20-1; len: 12; j_gene: TRBJ1-1; CDR3aa: SAPPPRPGTEAF
v_gene: TRBV7-2; len: 11; j_gene: TRBJ1-4; CDR3aa: ASSSGPNEKLF
v_gene: TRBV4-3; len: 15; j_gene: TRBJ2-5; CDR3aa: ASSQDGRPGRQETQY
v_gene: TRBV20-1; len: 11; j_gene: TRBJ2-2; CDR3aa: SARDNPTGELF
v_gene: TRBV12-3/TRBV12-4; len: 13; j_gene: TRBJ2-1; CDR3aa: ASSFSSGAYNEQF
v_gene: TRBV4-3; len: 14; j_gene: TRBJ2-1; CDR3aa: ASSQGLAGGPDEQF
v_gene: TRBV4-1; len: 13; j_gene: TRBJ2-1; CDR3aa: ASSQGLAGPRGQF
v_gene: TRBV7-9; len: 12; j_gene: TRBJ2-7; CDR3aa: ASSPRDSGYEQY
v_gene: TRBV2; len: 10; j_gene: TRBJ2-1; CDR3aa: ASSQHLYEQF
v_gene: TRBV6-1; len: 12; j_gene: TRBJ1-2; CDR3aa: ASSEEDTLYGYT
v_gene: TRBV6-2/TRBV6-3; len: 11; j_gene: TRBJ1-1; CDR3aa: ASSYRMNTEAF
v_gene: TRBV11-2; len: 11; j_gene: TRBJ1-2; CDR3aa: ASSSWTGLDYT
v_gene: TRBV28; len: 13; j_gene: TRBJ1-6; CDR3aa: ASILGLRESSPLH
v_gene: TRBV20-1; len: 13; j_gene: TRBJ2-3; CDR3aa: SAPRLADNTDTQY
v_gene: TRBV6-2/TRBV6-3; len: 15; j_gene: TRBJ2-5; CDR3aa: ASSYRTSGRQQETQY
v_gene: TRBV5-4; len: 13; j_gene: TRBJ2-1; CDR3aa: ASSLAGLAGDEQF
v_gene: TRBV5-6; len: 12; j_gene: TRBJ1-1; CDR3aa: ASSLAASGTEAF
v_gene: TRBV27; len: 13; j_gene: TRBJ2-7; CDR3aa: ASEGTSGRFYEQY
v_gene: TRBV28; len: 17; j_gene: TRBJ2-7; CDR3aa: ASSLRTTGTVPISYEQY
v_gene: TRBV5-1; len: 13; j_gene: TRBJ2-7; CDR3aa: AGREGSNFPYEQY
v_gene: TRBV9; len: 12; j_gene: TRBJ2-1; CDR3aa: ASSVAREYNEQF
v_gene: TRBV9; len: 13; j_gene: TRBJ2-3; CDR3aa: ASSPDRVRTDTQY
v_gene: TRBV4-1; len: 13; j_gene: TRBJ1-1; CDR3aa: ASSQGQGANTEAF
v_gene: TRBV28; len: 11; j_gene: TRBJ2-7; CDR3aa: ASSFSVNYEQY
v_gene: TRBV9; len: 12; j_gene: TRBJ1-1; CDR3aa: ASSVVAMNTEAF
v_gene: TRBV5-1; len: 11; j_gene: TRBJ1-1; CDR3aa: ASSFDRDTEAS